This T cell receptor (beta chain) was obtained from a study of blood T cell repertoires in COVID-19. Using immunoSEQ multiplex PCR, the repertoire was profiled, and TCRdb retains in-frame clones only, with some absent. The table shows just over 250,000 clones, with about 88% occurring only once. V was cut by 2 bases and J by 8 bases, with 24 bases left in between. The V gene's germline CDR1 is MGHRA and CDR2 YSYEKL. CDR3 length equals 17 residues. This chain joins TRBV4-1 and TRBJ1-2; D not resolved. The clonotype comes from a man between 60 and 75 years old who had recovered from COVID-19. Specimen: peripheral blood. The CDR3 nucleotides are TGCGCCAGCAGCCAATTCCCGGGAGCCCGAGGTTTAGGAGGCTACACCTTC. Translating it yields CASSQFPGARGLGGYTF.